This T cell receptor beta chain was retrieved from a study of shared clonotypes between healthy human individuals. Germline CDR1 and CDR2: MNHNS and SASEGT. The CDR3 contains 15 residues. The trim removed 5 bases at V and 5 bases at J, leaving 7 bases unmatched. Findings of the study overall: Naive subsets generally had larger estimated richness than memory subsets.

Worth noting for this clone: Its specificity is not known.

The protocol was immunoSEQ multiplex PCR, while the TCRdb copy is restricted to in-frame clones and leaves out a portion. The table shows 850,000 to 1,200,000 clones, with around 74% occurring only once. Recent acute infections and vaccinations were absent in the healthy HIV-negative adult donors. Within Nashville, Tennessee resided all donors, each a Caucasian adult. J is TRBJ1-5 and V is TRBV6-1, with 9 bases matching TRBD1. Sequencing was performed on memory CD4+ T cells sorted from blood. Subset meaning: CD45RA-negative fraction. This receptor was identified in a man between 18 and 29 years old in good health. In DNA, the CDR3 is TGTGCCAGCAGTTTGACAGGGGGGGACCATCAGCCCCAGCATTTT. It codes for CASSLTGGDHQPQHF.